This T cell receptor (beta chain) was captured in a study of blood T cell repertoires in COVID-19. Assay: immunoSEQ multiplex PCR; the TCRdb copy retains only in-frame clones and omits some. The repertoire holds approximately 220,000 clones, roughly four fifths seen once, with approximately 2.9% in the top ten. The germline gives CDR1 SGDLS, CDR2 YYNGEE. The CDR3 is made up of 12 amino acids. The trim removed 9 bases at V and 5 bases at J, leaving 8 bases unmatched. Sequenced sample: peripheral blood. The TCR sequence derives from a woman aged 25-40 years who had recovered from COVID-19. This chain connects TRBV9 to TRBJ2-7; TRBD2 aligns across 7 bases. In DNA, the CDR3 is TGTGCCACAGGGAGGGACTCGGACGAGCAGTACTTC. The encoded protein is CATGRDSDEQYF.